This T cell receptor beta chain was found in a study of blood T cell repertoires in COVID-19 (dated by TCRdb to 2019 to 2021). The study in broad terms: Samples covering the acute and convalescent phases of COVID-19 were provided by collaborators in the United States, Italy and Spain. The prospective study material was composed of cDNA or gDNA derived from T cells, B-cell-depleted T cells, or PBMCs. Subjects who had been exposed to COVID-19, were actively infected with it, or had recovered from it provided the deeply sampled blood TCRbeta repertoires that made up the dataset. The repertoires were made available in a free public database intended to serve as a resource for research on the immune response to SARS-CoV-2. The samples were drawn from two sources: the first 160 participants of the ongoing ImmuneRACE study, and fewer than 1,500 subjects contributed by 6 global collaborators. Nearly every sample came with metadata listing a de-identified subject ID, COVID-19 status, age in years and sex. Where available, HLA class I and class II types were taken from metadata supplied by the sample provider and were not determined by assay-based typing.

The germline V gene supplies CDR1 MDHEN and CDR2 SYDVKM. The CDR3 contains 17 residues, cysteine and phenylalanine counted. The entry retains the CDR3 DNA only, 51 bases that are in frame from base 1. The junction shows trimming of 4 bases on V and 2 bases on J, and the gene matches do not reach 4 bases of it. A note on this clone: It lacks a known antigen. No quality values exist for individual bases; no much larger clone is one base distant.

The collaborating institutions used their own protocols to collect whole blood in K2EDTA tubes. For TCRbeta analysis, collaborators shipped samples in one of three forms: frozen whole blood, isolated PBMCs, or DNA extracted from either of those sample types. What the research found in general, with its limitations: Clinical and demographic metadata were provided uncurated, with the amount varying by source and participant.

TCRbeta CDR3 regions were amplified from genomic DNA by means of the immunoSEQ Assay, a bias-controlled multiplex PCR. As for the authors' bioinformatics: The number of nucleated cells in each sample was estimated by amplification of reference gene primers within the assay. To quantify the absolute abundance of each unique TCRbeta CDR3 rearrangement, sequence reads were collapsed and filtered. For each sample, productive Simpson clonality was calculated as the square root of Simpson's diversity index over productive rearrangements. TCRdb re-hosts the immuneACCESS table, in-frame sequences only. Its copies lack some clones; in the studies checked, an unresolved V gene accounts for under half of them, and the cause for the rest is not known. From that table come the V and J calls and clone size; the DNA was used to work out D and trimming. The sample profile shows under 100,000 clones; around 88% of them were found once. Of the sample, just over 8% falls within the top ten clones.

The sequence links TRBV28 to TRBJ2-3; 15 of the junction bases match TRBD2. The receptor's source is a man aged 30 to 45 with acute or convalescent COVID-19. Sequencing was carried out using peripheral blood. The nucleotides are TGTGCCAGCAGTTCTCGGACTAGCGGGAGGGACACAGATACGCAGTATTTT. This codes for CASSSRTSGRDTDTQYF.